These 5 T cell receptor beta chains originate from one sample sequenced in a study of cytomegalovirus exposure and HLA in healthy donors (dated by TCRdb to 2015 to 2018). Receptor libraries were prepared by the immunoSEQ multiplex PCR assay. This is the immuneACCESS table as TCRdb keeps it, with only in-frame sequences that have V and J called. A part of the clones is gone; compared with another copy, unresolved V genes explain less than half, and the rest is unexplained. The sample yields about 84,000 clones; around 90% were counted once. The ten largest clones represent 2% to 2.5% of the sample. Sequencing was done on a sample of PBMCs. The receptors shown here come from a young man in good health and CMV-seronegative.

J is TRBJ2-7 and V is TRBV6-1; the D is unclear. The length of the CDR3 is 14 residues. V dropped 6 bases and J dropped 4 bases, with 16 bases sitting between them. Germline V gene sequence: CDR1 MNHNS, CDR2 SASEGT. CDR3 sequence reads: CASSRSRSEYEQYF. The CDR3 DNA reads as TGTGCCAGCAGCCGATCTAGAAGCGAGTACGAGCAGTACTTC.

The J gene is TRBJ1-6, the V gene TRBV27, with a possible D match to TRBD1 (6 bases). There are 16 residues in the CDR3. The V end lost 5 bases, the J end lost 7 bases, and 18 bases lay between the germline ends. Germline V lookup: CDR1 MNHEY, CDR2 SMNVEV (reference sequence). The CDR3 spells CASSGGPGARNSPLHF. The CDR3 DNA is TGTGCCAGCAGTGGAGGTCCAGGGGCAAGAAATTCACCCCTCCACTTT.

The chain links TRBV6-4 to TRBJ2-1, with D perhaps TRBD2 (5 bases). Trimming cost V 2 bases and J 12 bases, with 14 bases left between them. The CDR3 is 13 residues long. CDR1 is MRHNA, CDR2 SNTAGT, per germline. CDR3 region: CASSDQKLGPQFF. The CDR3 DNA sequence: TGTGCCAGCAGTGACCAAAAACTAGGGCCGCAGTTCTTC.

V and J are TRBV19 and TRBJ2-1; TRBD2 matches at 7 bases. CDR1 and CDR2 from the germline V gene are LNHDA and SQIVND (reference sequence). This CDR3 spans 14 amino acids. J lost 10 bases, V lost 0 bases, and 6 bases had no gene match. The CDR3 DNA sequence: TGTGCCAGTAGTATAGATTGGACTAGAAACGAGCAGTTCTTC. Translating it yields CASSIDWTRNEQFF.

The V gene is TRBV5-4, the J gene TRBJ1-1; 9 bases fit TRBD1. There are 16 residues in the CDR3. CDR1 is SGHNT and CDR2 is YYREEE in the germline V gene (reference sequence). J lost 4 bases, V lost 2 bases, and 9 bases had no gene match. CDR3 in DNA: TGTGCCAGCAGCTTCGGACAGGGGTTGGTGGGCACTGAAGCTTTCTTT. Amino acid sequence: CASSFGQGLVGTEAFF.